This T cell receptor beta chain was sequenced during a study of T-cell reconstitution after alpha-beta-depleted transplantation in children. Study-wide results and limits: In some patients, recipient T cells and intrathymic progenitors surviving conditioning explained high day-60 diversity. When one year had passed after transplant, most T-cell counts and diversity came from newly produced T cells. About two months after transplant, alpha-beta T cells reportedly came from several hundred expanded graft clones.

It was with unique molecular identifiers that the TCRbeta library was prepared. In TCRdb, the PCR reads were re-called with MiXCR into one record per CDR3 protein. This sample has approximately 240,000 distinct CDR3 sequences, with about a tenth found just once. The table lists this clonotype with many counts. Antigen unknown. The receptor's source is a child younger than two with acute myeloid leukemia, due to receive a stem cell transplant. This material consisted of PBMCs, taken before TCRalphabeta/CD19-depleted stem cell transplant.

CDR3 amino acids: CASSELGWEQFF. The CDR3 region has the DNA TGTGCCAGCAGTGAGCTAGGGTGGGAGCAGTTCTTC. This chain uses TRBV9 with TRBJ2-1; D not resolved. Trimming removed 5 bases from V and 10 bases from J, with 13 bases in between. The CDR3 extends over 12 amino acids. Germline V gene lookup returns CDR1 SGDLS and CDR2 YYNGEE.